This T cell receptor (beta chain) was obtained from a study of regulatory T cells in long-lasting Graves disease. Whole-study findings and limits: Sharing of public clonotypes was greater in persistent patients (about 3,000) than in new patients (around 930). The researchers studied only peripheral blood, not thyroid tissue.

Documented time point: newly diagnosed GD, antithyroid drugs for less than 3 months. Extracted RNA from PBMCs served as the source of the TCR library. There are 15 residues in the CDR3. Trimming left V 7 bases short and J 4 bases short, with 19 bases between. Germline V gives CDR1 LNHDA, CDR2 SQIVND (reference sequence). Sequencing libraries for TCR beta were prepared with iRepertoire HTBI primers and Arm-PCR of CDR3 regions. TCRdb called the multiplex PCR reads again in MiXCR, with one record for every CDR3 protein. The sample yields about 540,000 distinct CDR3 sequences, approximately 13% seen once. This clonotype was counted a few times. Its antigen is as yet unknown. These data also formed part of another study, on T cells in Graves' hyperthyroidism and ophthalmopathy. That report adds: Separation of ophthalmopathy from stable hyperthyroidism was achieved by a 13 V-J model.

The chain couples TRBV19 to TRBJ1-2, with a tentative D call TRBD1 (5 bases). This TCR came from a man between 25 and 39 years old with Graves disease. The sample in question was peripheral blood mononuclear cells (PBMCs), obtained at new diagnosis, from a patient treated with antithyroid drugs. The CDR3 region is CASITDRGGSYGYTF. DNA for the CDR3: TGTGCCAGTATCACGGACCGGGGGGGATCCTATGGCTACACCTTC.